This TCR beta chain was identified during a study of human T cells and chemical hapten exposure. This clonotype was observed a handful of times. V was pared by 0 bases and J by 5 bases, with 8 bases between. Looked up from germline, CDR1 is SGDLS and CDR2 is YYNGEE. The CDR3 sequence is 13 residues long. TCRdb re-called the RACE reads with MiXCR, one entry per CDR3 protein. The data contain 82,000 or so distinct CDR3 sequences, over 10% of them seen just once; the ten biggest clones take up roughly 6%. Time point indicated: patch test 3, about 24 weeks after DPC sensitization. Treatment reported: therapeutic diphenylcyclopropenone sensitization with weekly scalp DPC.

The receptor was isolated from a woman aged 45-65 years with alopecia areata. Some clones in this sample may be carry-over from other donors' samples. The source material was whole blood, sampled in connection with sensitization to the hapten diphenylcyclopropenone (DPC). V is TRBV9 and J is TRBJ2-5; D gene uncertain. CDR3 DNA: TGTGCCAGCAGCGTAGGAGATATGGAGACCCAGTACTTC. As protein: CASSVGDMETQYF.